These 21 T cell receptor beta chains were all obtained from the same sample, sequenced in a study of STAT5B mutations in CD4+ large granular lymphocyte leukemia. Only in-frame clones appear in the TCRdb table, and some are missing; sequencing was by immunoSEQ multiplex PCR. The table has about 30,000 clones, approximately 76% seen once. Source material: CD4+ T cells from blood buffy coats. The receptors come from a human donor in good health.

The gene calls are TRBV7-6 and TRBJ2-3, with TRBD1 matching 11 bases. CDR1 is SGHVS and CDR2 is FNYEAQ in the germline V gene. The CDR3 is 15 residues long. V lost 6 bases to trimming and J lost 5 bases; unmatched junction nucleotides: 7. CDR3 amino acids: CASSKGQGAGDTQYF. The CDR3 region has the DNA TGTGCCAGCAGTAAAGGACAGGGGGCTGGAGATACGCAGTATTTT.

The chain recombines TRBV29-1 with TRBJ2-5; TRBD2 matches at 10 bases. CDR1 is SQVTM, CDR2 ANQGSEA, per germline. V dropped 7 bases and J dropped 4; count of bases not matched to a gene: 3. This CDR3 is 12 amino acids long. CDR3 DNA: TGCAGCGGAATAGCGGGGGGAGAGACCCAGTACTTC. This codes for CSGIAGGETQYF.

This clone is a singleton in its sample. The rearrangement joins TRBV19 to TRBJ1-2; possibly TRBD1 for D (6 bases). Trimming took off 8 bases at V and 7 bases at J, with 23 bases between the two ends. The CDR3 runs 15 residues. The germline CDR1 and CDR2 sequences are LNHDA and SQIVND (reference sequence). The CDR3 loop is CASSHGGGRRGGYTF. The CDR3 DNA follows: TGTGCCAGTTCCCATGGGGGGGGCCGAAGAGGTGGCTACACCTTC.

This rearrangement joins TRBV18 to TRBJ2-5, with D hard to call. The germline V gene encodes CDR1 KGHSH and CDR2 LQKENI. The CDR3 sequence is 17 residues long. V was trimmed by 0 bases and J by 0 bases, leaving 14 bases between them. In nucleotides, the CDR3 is TGTGCCAGCTCACCACCAATGGCGCCGCCAGACCAAGAGACCCAGTACTTC. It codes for CASSPPMAPPDQETQYF.

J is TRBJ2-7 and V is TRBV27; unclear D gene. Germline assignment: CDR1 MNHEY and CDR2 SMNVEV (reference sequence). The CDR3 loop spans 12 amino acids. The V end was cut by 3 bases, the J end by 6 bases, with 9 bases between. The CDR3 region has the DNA TGTGCCAGCAGTTTGGGGTACGGCGAGCAGTACTTC. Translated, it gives CASSLGYGEQYF.

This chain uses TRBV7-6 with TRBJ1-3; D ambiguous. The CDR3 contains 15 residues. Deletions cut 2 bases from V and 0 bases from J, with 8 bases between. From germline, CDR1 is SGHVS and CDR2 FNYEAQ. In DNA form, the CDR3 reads TGTGCCAGCAGCTTAACGAGAGACTCTGGAAACACCATATATTTT. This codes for CASSLTRDSGNTIYF.

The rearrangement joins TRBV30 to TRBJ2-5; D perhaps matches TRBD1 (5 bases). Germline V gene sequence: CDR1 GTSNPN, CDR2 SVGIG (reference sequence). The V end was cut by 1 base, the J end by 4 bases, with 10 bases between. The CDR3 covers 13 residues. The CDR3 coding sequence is TGTGCCTGGAGTGGGGGCAGGGTAGAGACCCAGTACTTC. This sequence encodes CAWSGGRVETQYF.

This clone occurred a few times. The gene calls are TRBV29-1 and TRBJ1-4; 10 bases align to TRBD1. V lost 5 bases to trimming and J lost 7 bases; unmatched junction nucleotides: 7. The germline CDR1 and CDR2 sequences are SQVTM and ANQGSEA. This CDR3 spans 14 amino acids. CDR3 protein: CSVTDRGPGEKLFF. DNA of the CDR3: TGCAGCGTTACCGACAGGGGGCCGGGTGAAAAACTGTTTTTT.

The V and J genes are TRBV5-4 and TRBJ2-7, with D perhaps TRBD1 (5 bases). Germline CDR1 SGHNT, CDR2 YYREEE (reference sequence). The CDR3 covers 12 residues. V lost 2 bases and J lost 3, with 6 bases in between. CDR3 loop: CASSFQGYEQYF. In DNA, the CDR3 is TGTGCCAGCAGCTTTCAGGGCTACGAGCAGTACTTC.

In DNA form, the CDR3 reads TGTGCCAGCAGCCCAGGGTCGACAACTAATGAAAAACTGTTTTTT. This codes for CASSPGSTTNEKLFF. This chain joins TRBV7-2 and TRBJ1-4; D might be TRBD1 (5 bases). Between the trimmed V and J ends, which lost 5 bases and 0 bases, there was a span of 10 bases. The CDR3 is made up of 15 amino acids. Germline loops: CDR1 SGHTA, CDR2 FQGNSA.

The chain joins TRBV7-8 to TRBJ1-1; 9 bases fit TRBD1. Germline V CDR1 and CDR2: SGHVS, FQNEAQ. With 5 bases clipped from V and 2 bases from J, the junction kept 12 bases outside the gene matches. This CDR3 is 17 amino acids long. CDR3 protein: CASSLGQGPFLNTEAFF. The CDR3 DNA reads TGTGCCAGCAGCCTCGGACAGGGGCCCTTTCTAAACACTGAAGCTTTCTTT.

CDR3 sequence (DNA): TGTGCCAGCAGCCAAAACCAAAACTATGGCTACACCTTC. Amino acid sequence: CASSQNQNYGYTF. The chain recombines TRBV14 with TRBJ1-2; D is undetermined. The length of the CDR3 is 13 residues. Germline V gives CDR1 SGHDN, CDR2 FVKESK. V was trimmed by 2 bases and J by 2 bases, leaving 6 bases between them.

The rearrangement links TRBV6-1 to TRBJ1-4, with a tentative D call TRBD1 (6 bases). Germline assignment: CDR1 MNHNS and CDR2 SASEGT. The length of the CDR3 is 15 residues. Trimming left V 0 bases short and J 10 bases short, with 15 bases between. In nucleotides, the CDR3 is TGTGCCAGCAGTGAAGCTTGGGGGGCCGGTGGAAAACTGTTTTTT. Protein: CASSEAWGAGGKLFF.

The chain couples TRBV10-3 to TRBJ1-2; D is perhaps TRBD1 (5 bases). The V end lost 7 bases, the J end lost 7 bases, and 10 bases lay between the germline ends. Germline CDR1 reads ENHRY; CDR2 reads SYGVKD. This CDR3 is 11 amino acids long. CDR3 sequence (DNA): TGTGCCATCATGGAGGGGCGTGGCTACACCTTC. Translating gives CAIMEGRGYTF.

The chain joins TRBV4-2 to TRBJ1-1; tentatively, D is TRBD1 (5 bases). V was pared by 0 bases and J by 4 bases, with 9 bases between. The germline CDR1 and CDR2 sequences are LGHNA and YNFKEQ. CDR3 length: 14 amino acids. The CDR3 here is CASSQDLRGTEAFF. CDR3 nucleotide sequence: TGTGCCAGCAGCCAAGATTTGAGGGGCACTGAAGCTTTCTTT.

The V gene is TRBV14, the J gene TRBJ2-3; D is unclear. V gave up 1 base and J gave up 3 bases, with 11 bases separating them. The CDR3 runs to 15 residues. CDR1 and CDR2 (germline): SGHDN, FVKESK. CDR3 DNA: TGTGCCAGCAGCCAAGTGGCGGTAACGACAGATACGCAGTATTTT. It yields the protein CASSQVAVTTDTQYF.

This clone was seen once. The CDR3 here is CASSAGDRDYGYTF. CDR3 sequence (DNA): TGTGCCAGCAGTGCAGGGGACAGGGACTATGGCTACACCTTC. The genes are TRBV2 and TRBJ1-2, with 9 bases identical to TRBD1. The germline gives CDR1 SNHLY, CDR2 FYNNEI. The CDR3 loop spans 14 amino acids. Losses at the gene ends were 4 bases for V and 3 bases for J; bases not matched to a gene: 3.

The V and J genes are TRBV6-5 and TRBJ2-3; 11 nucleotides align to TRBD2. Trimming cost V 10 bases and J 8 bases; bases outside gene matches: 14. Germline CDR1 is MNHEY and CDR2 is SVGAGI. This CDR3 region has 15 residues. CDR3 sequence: CATTPRLAGLSTQYF. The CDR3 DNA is TGTGCCACCACCCCTCGACTAGCGGGGCTATCTACGCAGTATTTT.

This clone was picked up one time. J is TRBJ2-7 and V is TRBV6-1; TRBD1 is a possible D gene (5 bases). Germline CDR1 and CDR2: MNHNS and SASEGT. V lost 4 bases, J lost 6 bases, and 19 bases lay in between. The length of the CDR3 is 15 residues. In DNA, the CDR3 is TGTGCCAGCAGTGCGCTGACAGTCGTGGGTGGCGAGCAGTACTTC. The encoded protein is CASSALTVVGGEQYF.

CDR3: CASSLEYRGQTEAFF. The DNA of the CDR3 is TGTGCCAGCAGCTTAGAATACAGGGGGCAAACTGAAGCTTTCTTT. The chain carries TRBV11-2 and TRBJ1-1; 9 bases are shared with TRBD1. V lost 0 bases to trimming and J lost 5 bases; unmatched junction nucleotides: 4. The CDR3 runs 15 residues. Germline CDR1 is SGHAT and CDR2 is FQNNGV.

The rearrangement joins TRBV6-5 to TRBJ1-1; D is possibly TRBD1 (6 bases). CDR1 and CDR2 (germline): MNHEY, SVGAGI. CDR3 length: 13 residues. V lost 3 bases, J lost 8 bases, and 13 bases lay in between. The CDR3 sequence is CASSYFKGEEAFF. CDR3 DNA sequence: TGTGCCAGCAGTTATTTCAAGGGGGAAGAAGCTTTCTTT.